This T cell receptor beta chain is drawn from a study of blood T cell repertoires in COVID-19. On the study more broadly: From the United States, Italy and Spain came samples of acute and convalescent COVID-19. T cells, B-cell-depleted T cells, or PBMCs provided the cDNA or gDNA that served as material.

Sequencing used immunoSEQ multiplex PCR; TCRdb keeps in-frame clones, though not all of them. This table has fewer than 250,000 clones, roughly 80% appearing once. V gave up 4 bases and J gave up 8 bases, with 18 bases separating them. Germline V gives CDR1 GTSNPN, CDR2 SVGIG (reference sequence). The CDR3 runs 14 residues. This clone came up once. The V and J genes are TRBV30 and TRBJ2-1; TRBD2 might be the D (6 bases). Sequencing used peripheral blood. The TCR was taken from a woman in her thirties or forties with active or convalescent COVID-19. The CDR3 region is CAWNEEGGKYEQFF. The CDR3 bases are TGTGCCTGGAACGAGGAGGGAGGAAAGTATGAGCAGTTCTTC.